The 25 T cell receptor beta chains reported below all come from one sample, sequenced in a study of cytomegalovirus exposure and HLA in healthy donors. TCRdb's copy holds only in-frame clones and misses some; the assay was immunoSEQ multiplex PCR. The sample lists 150,000 to 160,000 clones, 86% occurring once. The sample taken for sequencing was PBMCs. The source is a man aged 18-30 years in good health and CMV-seropositive.

The DNA of the CDR3 is TGTGCCAGCAGTGAGCAGGGGCTCTATGGCTACACCTTC. Translating it yields CASSEQGLYGYTF. The chain links TRBV6-1 to TRBJ1-2; possibly TRBD1 for D (6 bases). With 3 bases removed from V and 4 bases from J, the gap between germline ends came to 9 bases. This CDR3 region has 13 residues. Germline CDR1 reads MNHNS; CDR2 reads SASEGT.

This chain connects TRBV14 to TRBJ2-5; D is possibly TRBD1 (5 bases). This CDR3 region has 14 residues. V lost 4 bases and J 3 bases, leaving 12 bases between the germline ends. Germline CDR1 SGHDN, CDR2 FVKESK. CDR3 nucleotide sequence: TGTGCCAGCAGCCGGATGTGGGGCGAAGAGACCCAGTACTTC. Protein product: CASSRMWGEETQYF.

The chain uses TRBV7-9 and TRBJ2-7; 11 bases fit TRBD2. This CDR3 is built from 16 residues. Trimming took 4 bases from V and 3 from J; bases not matched to a gene: 8. The germline V gene has CDR1 SEHNR and CDR2 FQNEAQ (reference sequence). CDR3 sequence: CASSSIGLAGGYEQYF. DNA for the CDR3: TGTGCCAGCAGCTCCATAGGCCTAGCGGGGGGCTACGAGCAGTACTTC.

This clone was detected a few times. The gene calls are TRBV18 and TRBJ2-7, with TRBD1 identical over 7 bases. CDR3 length equals 14 residues. CDR1 and CDR2 from the germline V gene are KGHSH and LQKENI. The ends lost 3 bases at V and 2 bases at J; junction bases unmatched: 4. CDR3 DNA sequence: TGTGCCAGCTCACCGGACAGGACTGCCTACGAGCAGTACTTC. Protein product: CASSPDRTAYEQYF.

This chain connects TRBV6-1 to TRBJ2-7; D might be TRBD1 (5 bases). V was trimmed by 3 bases and J by 2 bases, leaving 11 bases between them. CDR1 and CDR2 from the germline V gene are MNHNS and SASEGT. The CDR3 contains 14 residues. CDR3 sequence reads: CASSDWGQAYEQYF. The CDR3 DNA reads as TGTGCCAGCAGTGATTGGGGCCAAGCCTACGAGCAGTACTTC.

This clone was seen just once. This chain connects TRBV7-9 to TRBJ2-7; D gene ambiguous. In germline, CDR1 is SEHNR, CDR2 FQNEAQ (reference sequence). The CDR3 spans 16 residues. V lost 1 base and J 5 bases, leaving 18 bases between the germline ends. The CDR3, as DNA: TGTGCCAGCAGCTTAGACCCCACGGTTTCATCGGACGAGCAGTACTTC. This codes for CASSLDPTVSSDEQYF.

V and J are TRBV6-4 and TRBJ2-3; 7 nucleotides line up with TRBD1. The CDR3 has 15 amino acids. The germline V gene encodes CDR1 MRHNA and CDR2 SNTAGT. After removal of 3 bases from V and 5 bases from J, the junction contained 8 bases not matched to a gene. The CDR3, as DNA: TGTGCCAGCAGTGAAGCGCCAGGGGGAGAAGATACGCAGTATTTT. This translates into CASSEAPGGEDTQYF.

V and J are TRBV9 and TRBJ2-5, with D perhaps TRBD2 (6 bases). The V and J ends lost 0 bases and 4 bases respectively, with 13 bases between them. CDR3 length: 15 residues. The germline gives CDR1 SGDLS, CDR2 YYNGEE. Written as DNA, the CDR3 is TGTGCCAGCAGCGTAGGTATCGGGGGAGGAGAGACCCAGTACTTC. Its translation is CASSVGIGGGETQYF.

V is TRBV4-3 and J is TRBJ2-1, with D possibly TRBD1 on 6 matching bases. Trimming removed 0 bases at V and 7 bases at J, with 13 bases between. The germline V gene encodes CDR1 LGHNA and CDR2 YSLEER. The CDR3 covers 15 residues. CDR3 residues: CASSQDEGEANEQFF. CDR3 DNA: TGCGCCAGCAGCCAAGATGAGGGGGAAGCAAATGAGCAGTTCTTC.

This clone has only a few counts. The rearrangement uses TRBV9 and TRBJ1-3; D gene unclear. V lost 5 bases and J 4 bases, leaving 7 bases between the germline ends. This CDR3 spans 12 amino acids. CDR1 and CDR2 from the germline V gene are SGDLS and YYNGEE. DNA of the CDR3: TGTGCCAGCAGATCACAGGGAAACACCATATATTTT. This gives the protein CASRSQGNTIYF.

The gene calls are TRBV11-2 and TRBJ1-5; no firm D call. V lost 1 base and J 6 bases, leaving 13 bases between the germline ends. The CDR3 has 15 residues. Germline values: CDR1 SGHAT, CDR2 FQNNGV. The CDR3 DNA reads as TGTGCCAGCAGCTTAGCAGGTGCCCCGAGTCAGCCCCAGCATTTT. Residues: CASSLAGAPSQPQHF. Together with reference TRBV11-2 and TRBJ1-5, the CDR3 gives the full variable domain: EAGVAQSPRYKIIEKRQSVAFWCNPISGHATLYWYQQILGQGPKLLIQFQNNGVVDDSQLPKDRFSAERLKGVDSTLKIQPAKLEDSAVYLCASSLAGAPSQPQHFGDGTRLSIL.

This rearrangement joins TRBV28 to TRBJ2-1; 9 positions match TRBD2. The ends lost 3 bases at V and 7 bases at J; junction bases unmatched: 4. The germline gives CDR1 MDHEN, CDR2 SYDVKM. The CDR3 sequence is 14 residues long. The CDR3 DNA follows: TGTGCCAGCAGTTTCTTGCGGGGGGGGAATGAGCAGTTCTTC. It translates to CASSFLRGGNEQFF.

The chain carries TRBV11-2 and TRBJ1-2; the match to TRBD1 covers 7 bases. With 2 bases clipped from V and 4 bases from J, the junction kept 13 bases outside the gene matches. The CDR3 length is 17 residues. In germline, CDR1 is SGHAT, CDR2 FQNNGV. This chain's CDR3 is CASSLLVQGPASYGYTF. The CDR3 DNA reads as TGTGCCAGCAGCTTACTCGTACAGGGGCCCGCATCCTATGGCTACACCTTC.

V gene TRBV6-4 combines with J gene TRBJ1-1; no definite D call. The CDR3 totals 14 residues. CDR1 and CDR2 from the germline V gene are MRHNA and SNTAGT. The germline V and J ends were trimmed by 3 bases and 5 bases, with 13 bases remaining between them. The CDR3: CASSEKEGVTEAFF. The CDR3 DNA is TGTGCCAGCAGTGAGAAGGAGGGAGTAACTGAAGCTTTCTTT.

This clone was seen a few times. The V gene is TRBV7-2, the J gene TRBJ1-3; a weak D match, TRBD1 (6 bases). The germline gives CDR1 SGHTA, CDR2 FQGNSA. The CDR3 contains 14 residues. V was trimmed by 3 bases and J by 5 bases, leaving 11 bases between them. The CDR3 coding sequence is TGTGCCAGCAGCTTGCCGGGACATCGAAACACCATATATTTT. It codes for CASSLPGHRNTIYF.

This clone turned up a few times. The chain has TRBV30 and TRBJ2-7; tentative D call: TRBD2 (5 bases). With 1 base removed from V and 6 bases from J, the gap between germline ends came to 13 bases. The germline CDR1 and CDR2 sequences are GTSNPN and SVGIG (reference sequence). CDR3 length: 13 residues. CDR3 sequence: CAWSARVDSEQYF. CDR3 DNA: TGTGCCTGGAGTGCGAGGGTCGATAGCGAGCAGTACTTC. The variable domain in full, with the rest retrieved from reference TRBV30 and TRBJ2-7, is SQTIHQWPATLVQPVGSPLSLECTVEGTSNPNLYWYRQAAGRGLQLLFYSVGIGQISSEVPQNLSASRPQDRQFILSSKKLLLSDSGFYLCAWSARVDSEQYFGPGTRLTVT.

The V and J genes are TRBV4-3 and TRBJ2-7, with 9 bases matching TRBD1. With V trimmed by 0 bases and J by 5 bases, 8 bases remained unmatched. The CDR3 has 16 residues. The germline V gene encodes CDR1 LGHNA and CDR2 YSLEER. CDR3 loop: CASSQDEGQGGNEQYF. CDR3 nucleotide sequence: TGCGCCAGCAGCCAAGATGAGGGACAGGGTGGAAACGAGCAGTACTTC.

This clone was picked up a small number of times. The chain uses TRBV10-3 and TRBJ1-1; possible D gene TRBD1, 5 bases. CDR3 size: 14 residues. Germline V lookup: CDR1 ENHRY, CDR2 SYGVKD. Trimming took off 0 bases at V and 5 bases at J, with 10 bases between the two ends. The CDR3 is CAISESGVVTEAFF. The CDR3 coding sequence is TGTGCCATCAGTGAGTCAGGGGTTGTGACTGAAGCTTTCTTT.

This clone was seen only a few times. The rearrangement joins TRBV11-2 to TRBJ2-7; D perhaps matches TRBD2 (5 bases). The CDR3 consists of 13 residues. Trimming left V 2 bases short and J 0 bases short, with 5 bases between. The germline V gene encodes CDR1 SGHAT and CDR2 FQNNGV. CDR3 in DNA: TGTGCCAGCAGCTTACGGGGCTCCTACGAGCAGTACTTC. Its protein is CASSLRGSYEQYF.

The chain has TRBV6-5 and TRBJ1-4; D may be TRBD1 (6 bases). V gave up 2 bases and J gave up 2 bases, with 6 bases separating them. The germline V gene has CDR1 MNHEY and CDR2 SVGAGI. The CDR3 length is 14 residues. The CDR3 here is CASSYGQTNEKLFF. The CDR3 nucleotides are TGTGCCAGCAGTTACGGACAGACTAATGAAAAACTGTTTTTT.

This sequence joins TRBV9 and TRBJ2-2; D perhaps matches TRBD1 (6 bases). The ends were cut back, 9 bases at V and 5 bases at J, with 17 bases in the middle. Germline V gene data show CDR1 as SGDLS and CDR2 as YYNGEE. This CDR3 is 14 amino acids long. The chain's CDR3 is CATKRTEPTGELFF. The DNA for the CDR3 is TGTGCCACCAAGAGGACAGAACCTACCGGGGAGCTGTTTTTT. The whole variable domain, filled in from reference TRBV9 and TRBJ2-2, reads DSGVTQTPKHLITATGQRVTLRCSPRSGDLSVYWYQQSLDQGLQFLIQYYNGEERAKGNILERFSAQQFPDLHSELNLSSLELGDSALYFCATKRTEPTGELFFGEGSRLTVL.

J is TRBJ1-4 and V is TRBV19, with 8 bases fitting TRBD1. CDR3 length: 14 residues. V gave up 6 bases and J gave up 3 bases; unmatched junction bases: 3. Germline values: CDR1 LNHDA, CDR2 SQIVND (reference sequence). Written as DNA, the CDR3 is TGTGCCAGTAGCAGGGGGCTTGCTAATGAAAAACTGTTTTTT. Translating gives CASSRGLANEKLFF.

The V call is TRBV15, the J call TRBJ1-2; D possibly corresponds to TRBD1 (5 bases). V shed 0 bases and J shed 8 bases, with 16 bases lying between them. The CDR3 has 15 residues. Germline V lookup: CDR1 LNHNV, CDR2 YYDKDF (reference sequence). CDR3 residues: CATSRDTGGEEGYTF. As DNA, the CDR3 is TGTGCCACCAGCAGAGATACAGGTGGGGAAGAGGGCTACACCTTC.

This clone was recorded only once. The genes are TRBV9 and TRBJ2-7; 7 bases are a match to TRBD1. In germline, CDR1 is SGDLS, CDR2 YYNGEE. Trimming cost V 0 bases and J 0 bases; bases outside gene matches: 6. The CDR3 contains 16 residues. The CDR3 region is CASSVGGQLSSYEQYF. The CDR3 coding sequence is TGTGCCAGCAGCGTAGGGGGACAGTTAAGCTCCTACGAGCAGTACTTC.

The rearrangement links TRBV9 to TRBJ2-7; 12 bases align to TRBD2. V shed 2 bases and J 2 bases; nucleotides not matched to a gene: 2. CDR1 and CDR2 from the germline V gene are SGDLS and YYNGEE. CDR3 length: 15 amino acids. CDR3 nucleotides: TGTGCCAGCAGCGTGACTAGCGGGGGCCCCTACGAGCAGTACTTC. Translated, it gives CASSVTSGGPYEQYF. The full variable domain, with the rest looked up from reference TRBV9 and TRBJ2-7, is DSGVTQTPKHLITATGQRVTLRCSPRSGDLSVYWYQQSLDQGLQFLIQYYNGEERAKGNILERFSAQQFPDLHSELNLSSLELGDSALYFCASSVTSGGPYEQYFGPGTRLTVT.